This T cell receptor beta chain was observed in a study of blood T cell repertoires in COVID-19 (dated by TCRdb to between 2020 and 2021). Study-wide context: Samples covering the acute and convalescent phases of COVID-19 were provided by collaborators in the United States, Italy and Spain. The material from the prospective study consisted of cDNA or gDNA derived from T cells, B-cell-depleted T cells, or PBMCs. Subjects who had been exposed to COVID-19, were actively infected with it, or had recovered from it provided the deeply sampled blood TCRbeta repertoires that made up the dataset. A freely available public database, intended as a resource for researchers studying the immune response to SARS-CoV-2, is where the repertoires were released. The samples were drawn from the first 160 participants of the ongoing ImmuneRACE study and from roughly 1,300 subjects provided by 6 global collaborators. The sample metadata nearly always contained a de-identified subject ID, COVID-19 status, age in years and sex. Where available, HLA class I and class II types were obtained from metadata supplied by the sample provider rather than from assay-based typing.

The immunoSEQ Assay, a bias-controlled multiplex PCR, was used to amplify TCRbeta CDR3 regions from genomic DNA. Per the original workflow: Within the assay, amplification of reference gene primers was used to estimate how many nucleated cells each sample contained. Sequence reads were collapsed and filtered to measure the absolute abundance of every unique TCRbeta CDR3 rearrangement. For each sample, productive Simpson clonality was calculated by taking the square root of Simpson's diversity index across productive rearrangements. Held by TCRdb, this immuneACCESS table contains in-frame sequences only and omits some clones. Under half of the omission traces to an unresolved V gene where checked; the cause of the rest is unknown. V and J calls and clone size follow that table, whereas D and trimming were derived from the DNA. This sample holds 200,000 to 250,000 clones; about 85% were observed only once. About 9.4% of the sample is in the top ten clones.

What the work shows at the level of the full study, not this receptor alone: The amount of clinical and demographic metadata varied by source and participant and was provided uncurated.

Notes on this clone: The target of this receptor is not known. Base qualities are not provided; no much larger clone lies one nucleotide away.

In Seattle, one collaborating source enrolled patients while the infection was active and tracked those patients longitudinally over the course of disease. Each collaborating institution followed its own protocols to collect whole blood in K2EDTA tubes. Collaborator samples were shipped for TCRbeta analysis as frozen whole blood, isolated PBMCs, or DNA extracted from either sample type. For this chain, trimming is 5 bases at the V end and 4 bases at the J end, and the number of junction bases without a gene match is 4. Per the germline V gene, MNHEY is the CDR1 and SVGAGI is the CDR2. Taken from cysteine to phenylalanine, the CDR3 has 14 residues. Just the 42-base CDR3 DNA is kept, in frame starting at base 1.

The chain uses TRBV6-5 and TRBJ1-5, with 8 bases in between that match TRBD1. This receptor was identified in a woman between 50 and 59 years old with COVID-19, enrolled during active disease. Sequencing input: peripheral blood. The CDR3 region reads CASSPRQGNQPQHF. The DNA sequence is TGTGCCAGCAGTCCTAGACAGGGGAATCAGCCCCAGCATTTT.